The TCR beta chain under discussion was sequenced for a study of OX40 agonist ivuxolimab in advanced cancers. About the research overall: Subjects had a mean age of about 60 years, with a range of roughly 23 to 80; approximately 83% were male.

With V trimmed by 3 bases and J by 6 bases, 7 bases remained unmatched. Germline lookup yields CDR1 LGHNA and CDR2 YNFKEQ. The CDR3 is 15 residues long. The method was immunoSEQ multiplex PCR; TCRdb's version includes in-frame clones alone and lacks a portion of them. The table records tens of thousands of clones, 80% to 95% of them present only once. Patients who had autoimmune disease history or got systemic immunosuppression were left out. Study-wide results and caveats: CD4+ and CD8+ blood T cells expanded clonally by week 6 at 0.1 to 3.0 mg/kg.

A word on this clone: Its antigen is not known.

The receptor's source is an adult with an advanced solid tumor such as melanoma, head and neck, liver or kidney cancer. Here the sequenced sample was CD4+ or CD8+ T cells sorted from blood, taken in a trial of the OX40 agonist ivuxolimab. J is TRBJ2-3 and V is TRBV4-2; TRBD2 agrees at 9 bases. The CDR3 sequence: CASSQSGGMSDTQYF. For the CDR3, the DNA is TGTGCCAGCAGCCAGAGCGGGGGGATGAGCGATACGCAGTATTTT.